This T cell receptor (beta chain) was sequenced during a study of Graves' ophthalmopathy and Graves' hyperthyroidism (dated by TCRdb to the late 2010s). Study-level background: Peripheral blood was collected before any treatment was given, at the time of initial diagnosis. The study used signatures of the TCR beta repertoire to tell Graves' ophthalmopathy apart from Graves' hyperthyroidism and to predict which patients would progress to ophthalmopathy. In total, 135 blood samples were TCR-sequenced: approximately 42 ophthalmopathy, roughly 80 hyperthyroidism and approximately 17 hyperthyroidism-to-ophthalmopathy patients. To explore V-J signatures that separate ophthalmopathy from hyperthyroidism, a discovery set of about a hundred patients was enrolled, consisting of 43 with ophthalmopathy and 57 with stable hyperthyroidism. For independent validation, a separate cohort was made up of 18 hyperthyroidism patients plus 17 patients who later progressed from hyperthyroidism to ophthalmopathy. In roughly 6 hyperthyroidism patients, T-cell repertoires of thyroid tissue and blood were compared. Following sample collection, hyperthyroidism patients were given methimazole at a starting dose of 30 mg daily, and ophthalmopathy patients were given high-dose intravenous methylprednisolone. The study at large found these results: The 13-signature model separated ophthalmopathy from stable hyperthyroidism with about 86% sensitivity and less than 83% specificity in cross-validation, and 80%/75% in the test set. Sample size was not statistically predetermined, and group allocation was not concealed from the investigators. Among expanded thyroid clonotypes with frequency above 0.001, most also showed up in blood, which suggests that blood repertoires may reflect the thyroid immune response. In validation, the model predicted ophthalmopathy progression with about 64% sensitivity and 72.22% specificity; roughly 11 predicted patients were CT-confirmed with GO in a median of approximately 6.5 months.

Turning to this clonotype: Its cognate antigen has yet to be identified. A clone one base away is much larger, so this may be a read error.

TCR beta CDR3 regions were amplified from RNA transcripts for repertoire sequencing. The first round of RT-PCR was done with HTBI primers and the Qiagen OneStep RT-PCR kit, and was followed by a second round of multiplex PCR, then size selection and purification. Libraries were sequenced paired-end with 100 bp reads on an Illumina HiSeq2000. The paper's data handling went like this. SOAPnuke was used for read processing, and reads with adapters, uncalled bases, a mean Phred below 15, or no exact constant-primer or identifier match were discarded. High-quality paired reads were merged with COPE v1.2.5. Each unique nucleotide sequence was treated as a clonotype, and MiTCR v1.1 was used to align the clonotypes to the IMGT TRB V, D and J references. The analysis was limited to V-J combinations with a frequency above 0.0001, which together covered roughly 99% of the repertoires. For each V-J combination, a TCR clonal expansion and chaos score was defined as F50 clonal expansion divided by the chaos observed in the TCRdist matrix. Welch's t-statistics and random forest were used to reduce features to more than ten V-J combinations, which were fed into a naive Bayes classifier. Thyroid-blood repertoire similarity was quantified with the Morisita-Horn index. The public sequencing data were trimmed at Q25 with fastp and processed into clonotypes with MiXCR by TCRdb, which kept only in-frame beta chains. Rows with one shared CDR3 protein collapse into an entry with the most common genes and DNA. Here the V and J calls rest on TCRdb's processing, not on the authors' analysis. This sample lists 650,000 to 900,000 distinct CDR3 sequences; around 40% were detected once. Approximately 43% of the sample comes from the top ten.

Ophthalmopathy patients had moderately to severely active disease, Clinical Activity Score of at least 3, NOSPECS grade of at least 4, and disease duration under 3 months. Anyone with other autoimmune diseases, uncontrolled infections, pregnancy or lactation was excluded from the study. Clinical symptoms, serum thyroxine, TRAb, thyroid ultrasound and orbital computed tomography formed the basis of the diagnosis. PBMCs were isolated from around 10 ml of fresh peripheral blood by Ficoll-Paque density gradient centrifugation. Trizol reagent was used to extract the total RNA, and its quality was then checked on an Agilent 2100 Bioanalyzer. Spanning cysteine to phenylalanine, the CDR3 consists of 13 amino acids. The kept DNA is CDR3 alone, 39 bases in frame from the first base. The CDR1 and CDR2 encoded by the germline V gene are ENHRY and SYGVKD. Deletion took 10 bases off V and 3 bases off J, with a span of 15 bases between the germline ends.

The TCR was taken from an adult man with Graves' ophthalmopathy. The sample comprised peripheral blood. The receptor chain draws on TRBV10-3 and TRBJ1-2, with a weak D call of TRBD1 (5 bases match). Here is the DNA: TGTGCCAGCACCGCAGGGCCTGACTATGGCTACACCTTC. Its protein product is CASTAGPDYGYTF.